One and the same sample provided the 7 T cell receptor beta chains below, sequenced in a study of shared T cell receptors in the human thymus. Method: immunoSEQ multiplex PCR; TCRdb's copy keeps in-frame clones and lacks some. Of about 660,000 clones in the sample, approximately 87% were seen once. This sample was shared with a second study, whose subject was human thymus T cells.

Material for sequencing was thymocytes. The receptors originated from a boy younger than two with a congenital heart defect.

The chain links TRBV2 to TRBJ2-1; 13 positions agree with TRBD2. V gave up 0 bases and J gave up 4 bases; unmatched junction bases: 6. The CDR3 totals 18 residues. The V gene's germline CDR1 is SNHLY and CDR2 FYNNEI. The CDR3 nucleotides are TGTGCCAGCAGTGAAGCCCGGACTAGCGGGAGTGTATACAATGAGCAGTTCTTC. Protein product: CASSEARTSGSVYNEQFF. The full variable domain, rest sourced from reference TRBV2 and TRBJ2-1, is EPEVTQTPSHQVTQMGQEVILRCVPISNHLYFYWYRQILGQKVEFLVSFYNNEISEKSEIFDDQFSVERPDGSNFTLKIRSTKLEDSAMYFCASSEARTSGSVYNEQFFGPGTRLTVL.

This clone was picked up one time. The rearrangement joins TRBV5-4 to TRBJ2-5, with a possible D match to TRBD1 (5 bases). Per germline, CDR1 SGHNT and CDR2 YYREEE (reference sequence). This CDR3 is 12 amino acids long. V shed 5 bases and J shed 5 bases, with 10 bases lying between them. Here the CDR3 DNA reads TGTGCCAGCAGGCGGCAGGGCGAGACCCAGTACTTC. Protein sequence: CASRRQGETQYF.

The rearrangement joins TRBV27 to TRBJ2-5; TRBD2 aligns across 9 bases. This CDR3 region has 17 residues. Trimming cost V 8 bases and J 5 bases; bases outside gene matches: 18. CDR1 and CDR2 (germline): MNHEY, SMNVEV (reference sequence). CDR3 sequence (DNA): TGTGCCAGCTCCATGGGCTTACCCGGGACTAGCATGGAGACCCAGTACTTC. It codes for CASSMGLPGTSMETQYF.

The V call is TRBV4-3, the J call TRBJ2-7, with 7 bases matching TRBD1. The germline gives CDR1 LGHNA, CDR2 YSLEER. This CDR3 is built from 17 residues. Trimming removed 7 bases from V and 3 bases from J; junction bases left unmatched: 18. CDR3 residues: CASKARIPGQLRYEQYF. The CDR3 DNA is TGCGCCAGCAAAGCCCGGATCCCGGGACAGTTGCGCTACGAGCAGTACTTC.

To note about this clone: The identical CDR3 is also encoded by other nucleotide sequences in the sample. V and J are TRBV29-1 and TRBJ1-2; D not resolved. CDR1 is SQVTM, CDR2 ANQGSEA, per germline. CDR3 size: 12 residues. V lost 6 bases and J 5 bases, leaving 13 bases between the germline ends. CDR3 DNA: TGCAGCGTGGGAGGTGCCCCATATGGCTACACCTTC. It codes for CSVGGAPYGYTF.

The chain couples TRBV20-1 to TRBJ1-4; tentatively, D is TRBD1 (5 bases). This CDR3 comprises 11 residues. Trimming left V 3 bases short and J 12 bases short, with 11 bases between. The germline gives CDR1 DFQATT, CDR2 SNEGSKA (reference sequence). CDR3 coding DNA: TGCAGTGCTAGCGGGGGAACGCAACTGTTTTTT. This translates into CSASGGTQLFF.

This sequence joins TRBV2 and TRBJ2-7; maybe TRBD1 (7 bases). CDR3 length: 14 residues. CDR1 and CDR2 (germline): SNHLY, FYNNEI. V gave up 1 base and J gave up 5 bases, with 12 bases separating them. The CDR3 sequence: CASSEGRGLDEQYF. In DNA form, the CDR3 reads TGTGCCAGCAGTGAAGGGAGGGGGCTGGACGAGCAGTACTTC.